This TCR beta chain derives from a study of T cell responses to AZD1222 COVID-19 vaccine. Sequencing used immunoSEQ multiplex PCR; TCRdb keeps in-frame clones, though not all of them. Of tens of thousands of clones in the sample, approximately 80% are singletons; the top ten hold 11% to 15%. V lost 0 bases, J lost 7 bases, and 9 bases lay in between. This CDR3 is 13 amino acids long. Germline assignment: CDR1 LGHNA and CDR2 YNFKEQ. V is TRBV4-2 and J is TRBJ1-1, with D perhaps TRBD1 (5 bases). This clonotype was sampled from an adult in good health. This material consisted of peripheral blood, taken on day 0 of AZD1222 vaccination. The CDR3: CASSQDVTGEAFF. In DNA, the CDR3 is TGTGCCAGCAGCCAAGATGTTACAGGTGAAGCTTTCTTT.